This section outlines one T cell receptor (beta chain) sequence together with its context. This record comes from a study of blood T cell repertoires in COVID-19. Background on the study: T cells, B-cell-depleted T cells, or PBMCs provided the cDNA or gDNA that served as material.

Original handling: Amplification of reference gene primers was used by the study to estimate nucleated cell counts. The method was immunoSEQ multiplex PCR; TCRdb's version includes in-frame clones alone and lacks a portion of them. The V and J calls and the clone size are those of that table, but D and trimming were determined from the DNA. Here the sample spans roughly 230,000 clones, about 88% being singletons. The sequenced material came from peripheral blood. This TCR came from a woman in her 40s who had recovered from COVID-19.

In nucleotides, the CDR3 is TGTGCCAGCAGCCCCAGGACGGGGGTGGATACCCAGTACTTC. It translates to CASSPRTGVDTQYF. The chain is built from TRBV7-2 and TRBJ2-5, with a possible D match to TRBD2 (6 bases). This CDR3 spans 14 amino acids. In germline, CDR1 is SGHTA, CDR2 FQGNSA. Trimming left V 5 bases short and J 8 bases short, with 18 bases between.